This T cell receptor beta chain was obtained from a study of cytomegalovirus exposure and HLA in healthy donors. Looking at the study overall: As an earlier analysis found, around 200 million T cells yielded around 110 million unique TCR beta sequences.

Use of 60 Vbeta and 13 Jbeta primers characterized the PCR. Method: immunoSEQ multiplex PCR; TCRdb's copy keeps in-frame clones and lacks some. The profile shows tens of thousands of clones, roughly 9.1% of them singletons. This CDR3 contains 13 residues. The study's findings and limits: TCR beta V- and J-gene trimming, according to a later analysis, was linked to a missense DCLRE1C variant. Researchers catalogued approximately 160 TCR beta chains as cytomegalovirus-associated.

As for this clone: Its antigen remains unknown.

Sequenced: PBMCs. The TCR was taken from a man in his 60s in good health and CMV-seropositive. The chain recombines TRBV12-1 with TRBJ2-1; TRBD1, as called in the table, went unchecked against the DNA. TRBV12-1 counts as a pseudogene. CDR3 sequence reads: CASVASPYNEQFF. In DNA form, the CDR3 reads TGTGCCAGCGTGGCCTCGCCCTACAATGAGCAGTTCTTC.